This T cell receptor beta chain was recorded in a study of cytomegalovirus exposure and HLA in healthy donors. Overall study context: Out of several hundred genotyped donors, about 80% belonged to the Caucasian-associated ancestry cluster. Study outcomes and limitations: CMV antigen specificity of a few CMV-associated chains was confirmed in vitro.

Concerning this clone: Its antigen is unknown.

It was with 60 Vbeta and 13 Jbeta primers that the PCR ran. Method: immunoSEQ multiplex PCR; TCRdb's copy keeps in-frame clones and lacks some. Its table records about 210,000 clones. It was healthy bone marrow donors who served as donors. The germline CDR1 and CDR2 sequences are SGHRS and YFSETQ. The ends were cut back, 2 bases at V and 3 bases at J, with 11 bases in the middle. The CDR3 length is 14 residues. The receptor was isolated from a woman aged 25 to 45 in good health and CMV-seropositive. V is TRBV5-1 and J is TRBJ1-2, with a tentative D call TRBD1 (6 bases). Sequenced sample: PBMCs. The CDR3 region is CASSFRGGDYGYTF. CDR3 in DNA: TGCGCCAGCAGCTTCCGAGGGGGGGACTATGGCTACACCTTC.